This is a list of T cell receptor beta chains from one sample in a study of robustness of blood B and T cell sequencing. TCRdb fed the PCR reads into MiXCR, producing one record per CDR3 protein. This table holds 3,500 to 4,000 distinct CDR3 sequences, approximately 53% found once. Sample: peripheral blood. The receptors come from a human donor in good health. Each CDR3 is given with its conserved first and last residue. A D gene is named only where the DNA matches it firmly. A clone size is listed for some rows: how often the clone was seen (once, few, many), or a class if it is expanded.

TRBV10-1,-,-,TRBJ2-7,CASSESTTARQYF,TGCGCCAGCAGTGAGTCGACTACAGCTCGGCAGTACTTC
TRBV29-1,-,few,TRBJ1-2,CSALRDYGYTF,TGCAGCGCCCTGAGGGACTATGGCTACACCTTC
TRBV2,-,few,TRBJ1-3,CASSSIRRIRGNTIYF,TGTGCCAGCAGTTCAATCAGGAGGATCCGAGGAAACACCATATATTTT
TRBV12-3/TRBV12-4,TRBD1,few,TRBJ1-5,CASIPGQGGQPQHF,TGTGCCAGTATCCCGGGACAGGGAGGTCAGCCCCAGCATTTT
TRBV9,TRBD1,-,TRBJ2-2,CASSPTGGLDTGELFF,TGTGCCAGCAGCCCAACAGGGGGCCTTGACACCGGGGAGCTGTTTTTT
TRBV24-1,TRBD2,-,TRBJ2-1,CATSAGSGGAYNEQFF,TGTGCCACCAGTGCTGGATCGGGGGGGGCCTACAATGAGCAGTTCTTC
TRBV12-3/TRBV12-4,TRBD2,large,TRBJ2-3,CASSSTSGYTDTQYF,TGTGCCAGCAGTTCGACTAGCGGATACACAGATACGCAGTATTTT
TRBV15,TRBD1,few,TRBJ1-1,CATSRPGQGNTEAFF,TGTGCCACCAGCAGGCCTGGACAGGGGAACACTGAAGCTTTCTTT
TRBV4-2,TRBD1,-,TRBJ2-7,CASSQDGDRAGLRQYF,TGTGCCAGCAGCCAAGATGGGGACAGGGCCGGGCTCCGGCAGTACTTC
TRBV10-3,-,-,TRBJ1-1,CATWRGNTEAFF,TGTGCCACCTGGCGAGGGAACACTGAAGCTTTCTTT
TRBV10-3,-,-,TRBJ1-1,CAISEPKGQKNTEAFF,TGTGCCATCAGTGAGCCGAAAGGACAGAAGAACACTGAAGCTTTCTTT
TRBV4-1,-,few,TRBJ1-1,CASSQARNRKAFF,TGCGCCAGCAGCCAAGCCCGTAATAGGAAAGCTTTCTTT
TRBV5-1,-,once,TRBJ2-2,CASSKDSLTGELFF,TGCGCCAGCAGCAAGGACAGTTTAACCGGGGAGCTGTTTTTT
TRBV7-9,-,-,TRBJ2-6,CASSPRGVGANVLTF,TGTGCCAGCAGCCCGAGGGGCGTTGGGGCCAACGTCCTGACTTTC
TRBV30,-,once,TRBJ1-6,CAWSVQGNSPLHF,TGTGCCTGGAGTGTACAGGGAAATTCACCCCTCCACTTT
TRBV7-3,TRBD2,-,TRBJ2-1,CASSLGRDEQFF,TGTGCCAGCAGCTTAGGGAGGGATGAGCAGTTCTTC
TRBV2,-,few,TRBJ2-3,CASTVLRGTDTQYF,TGTGCCAGCACCGTTCTACGGGGCACAGATACGCAGTATTTT
TRBV7-7,-,-,TRBJ2-1,CASSLDPTATNQQFF,TGTGCCAGCAGCCTAGATCCGACTGCTACCAATCAGCAGTTCTTC
TRBV18,-,-,TRBJ2-3,CASSPGGSPIAQYF,TGTGCCAGCTCACCGGGCGGCAGCCCTATAGCGCAGTATTTT
TRBV27,-,-,TRBJ2-2,CASSHRDQLTGELFF,TGTGCCAGCAGTCACAGGGACCAACTAACCGGGGAGCTGTTTTTT
TRBV6-9,TRBD1,few,TRBJ1-1,CASSYYHRGDTEAFF,TGTGCCAGCAGTTATTACCACAGGGGGGACACTGAAGCTTTCTTT
TRBV7-9,TRBD1,-,TRBJ1-1,CASSYWDRGRGAEAFF,TGTGCCAGCAGCTACTGGGACAGGGGGCGAGGCGCTGAAGCTTTCTTT
TRBV20-1,TRBD2,-,TRBJ2-2,CSARDPTSGGGTGELFF,TGCAGTGCTAGAGATCCAACTAGCGGGGGGGGTACCGGGGAGCTGTTTTTT
TRBV24-1,TRBD2,-,TRBJ2-7,CATSAGGGPYEQYF,TGTGCCACCAGTGCGGGGGGAGGGCCCTACGAGCAGTACTTC
TRBV6-6,TRBD1,-,TRBJ2-2,CASSGDRGFTGELFF,TGTGCCAGCAGCGGGGACAGGGGGTTCACCGGGGAGCTGTTTTTT
TRBV7-9,TRBD1,few,TRBJ1-2,CAIRGQGSYGYTF,TGTGCCATTCGGGGACAGGGGTCCTATGGCTACACCTTC
TRBV27,TRBD2,-,TRBJ2-1,CASSSGLAGNNEQFF,TGTGCCAGCAGTTCGGGACTAGCGGGGAACAATGAGCAGTTCTTC
TRBV10-3,TRBD2,few,TRBJ2-1,CAIRSLAGGPGEQFF,TGTGCCATCAGGTCACTAGCGGGGGGGCCCGGTGAGCAGTTCTTC
TRBV29-1,-,-,TRBJ2-5,CSVDWQQETQYF,TGCAGCGTTGATTGGCAGCAAGAGACCCAGTACTTC
TRBV20-1,-,few,TRBJ1-4,CSARDRGTNEKLFF,TGCAGTGCTAGAGATCGGGGTACTAATGAAAAACTGTTTTTT
TRBV4-2,-,-,TRBJ1-6,CASSQDYWGNSPLHF,TGTGCCAGCAGCCAAGACTACTGGGGGAATTCACCCCTCCACTTT
TRBV6-5,-,-,TRBJ2-7,CASSYGAGSSYEQYF,TGTGCCAGCAGTTACGGGGCGGGAAGCTCCTACGAGCAGTACTTC
TRBV29-1,TRBD1,-,TRBJ2-1,CSVEGQGTTEQFF,TGCAGCGTTGAGGGACAGGGAACCACTGAGCAGTTCTTC
TRBV5-1,-,-,TRBJ2-7,CASSLASFAEQYF,TGCGCCAGCAGCTTGGCCTCATTTGCGGAGCAGTACTTC
TRBV4-2,TRBD1,-,TRBJ1-5,CASSQETGGRNQPQHF,TGTGCCAGCAGCCAAGAAACAGGGGGTAGGAATCAGCCCCAGCATTTT
TRBV7-7,-,-,TRBJ1-1,CASSEDLNTEAFF,TGTGCCAGCAGCGAAGATCTGAACACTGAAGCTTTCTTT
TRBV5-1,-,-,TRBJ2-2,CASREGSGELFF,TGCGCCAGCAGGGAGGGTTCCGGGGAGCTGTTTTTT